The 6 T cell receptor beta chains below were found in one sample sequenced in a study of shared T cell receptors in the human thymus. Sequencing was performed with immunoSEQ multiplex PCR; in TCRdb, only in-frame clones are kept and a portion is missing. The sample shows hundreds of thousands of clones, around 93% of them seen only once. Sequencing was carried out using thymocytes. The receptor source for this set is a human donor.

The rearrangement uses TRBV14 and TRBJ2-1; 15 bases match TRBD2. V shed 2 bases, J shed 6 bases, and the junction held 23 bases outside the gene matches. Germline lookup yields CDR1 SGHDN and CDR2 FVKESK. The CDR3 loop spans 23 amino acids. The CDR3 DNA reads TGTGCCAGCAGCCAAACCGAAAGGGGGACTAGCGGGAGGATAGTACCGCCTTTCAATGAGCAGTTCTTC. Its protein product is CASSQTERGTSGRIVPPFNEQFF.

The CDR3, as DNA: TGTGCCAGCAGTGACCCTAGGACTAGCGTGGGGAACATTCAGTACTTC. Amino acid sequence: CASSDPRTSVGNIQYF. The rearrangement uses TRBV6-4 and TRBJ2-4, with 9 bases fitting TRBD2. Germline V gene sequence: CDR1 MRHNA, CDR2 SNTAGT. The CDR3 is 16 amino acids. The J segment lost 7 bases and the V segment lost 2 bases, leaving 9 bases of the junction unmatched.

The V gene is TRBV7-9, the J gene TRBJ2-2; D may be TRBD2 (9 bases). CDR1 and CDR2 from the germline V gene are SEHNR and FQNEAQ (reference sequence). Deletions cut 5 bases from V and 5 bases from J, with 24 bases between. This CDR3 region has 18 residues. The CDR3 reads CASSPPGGAGGLTGELFF. The DNA of the CDR3 is TGTGCCAGCAGCCCTCCAGGGGGCGCGGGAGGGCTTACCGGGGAGCTGTTTTTT. The whole variable domain, filled in from reference TRBV7-9 and TRBJ2-2, reads DTGVSQNPRHKITKRGQNVTFRCDPISEHNRLYWYRQTLGQGPEFLTYFQNEAQLEKSRLLSDRFSAERPKGSFSTLEIQRTEQGDSAMYLCASSPPGGAGGLTGELFFGEGSRLTVL.

This chain's CDR3 is CASSYLPRGLKHTGELFF. The CDR3 DNA reads TGTGCCAGCAGTTATCTCCCCAGGGGGCTTAAACACACCGGGGAGCTGTTTTTT. J is TRBJ2-2 and V is TRBV6-9; TRBD1 agrees at 8 bases. With V trimmed by 2 bases and J by 3 bases, 11 bases remained unmatched. This CDR3 has 18 residues. Germline-derived CDR1 and CDR2 are MNHGY and SVAAGI.

The rearrangement joins TRBV28 to TRBJ1-4; 8 nucleotides agree with TRBD1. Trimming cost V 6 bases and J 1 base; bases outside gene matches: 13. Per the germline V gene, CDR1 is MDHEN and CDR2 is SYDVKM. The CDR3 is 18 residues long. This chain's CDR3 is CASSRRTGNGGTNEKLFF. In DNA, the CDR3 is TGTGCCAGCAGCCGGAGGACAGGGAACGGTGGAACTAATGAAAAACTGTTTTTT. The full variable domain, with the rest looked up from reference TRBV28 and TRBJ1-4, is DVKVTQSSRYLVKRTGEKVFLECVQDMDHENMFWYRQDPGLGLRLIYFSYDVKMKEKGDIPEGYSVSREKKERFSLILESASTNQTSMYLCASSRRTGNGGTNEKLFFGSGTQLSVL.

This clone came up once. The rearrangement joins TRBV14 to TRBJ2-7; D is uncertain. The CDR3 runs to 13 residues. In germline, CDR1 is SGHDN, CDR2 FVKESK. Trimming left V 0 bases short and J 5 bases short, with 8 bases between. This chain's CDR3 is CASSQDPLHEQYF. CDR3 nucleotides: TGTGCCAGCAGCCAAGATCCCTTGCACGAGCAGTACTTC.